A single sample is the source of the 13 T cell receptor beta chains below, sequenced in a study of PD-1 and CTLA-4 blockade in melanoma. The method was immunoSEQ multiplex PCR; TCRdb's version includes in-frame clones alone and lacks a portion of them. This repertoire shows about 32,000 clones, around 90% found once; its top ten account for roughly 7%. This specimen was CD8+ T cells from peripheral blood, taken from a patient given anti-PD-1 treatment. All receptors come from a human donor with melanoma.

This chain uses TRBV14 with TRBJ1-6, with TRBD1 as a possible D gene (5 bases). Germline V CDR1 and CDR2: SGHDN, FVKESK. CDR3 length equals 17 residues. Trimming left V 0 bases short and J 8 bases short, with 17 bases between. The CDR3 bases are TGTGCCAGCAGCCAAGATCGCGCAGGGCTGGCGGATTCACCCCTCCACTTT. Protein product: CASSQDRAGLADSPLHF. Full variable domain (missing parts from reference TRBV14 and TRBJ1-6): EAGVTQFPSHSVIEKGQTVTLRCDPISGHDNLYWYRRVMGKEIKFLLHFVKESKQDESGMPNNRFLAERTGGTYSTLKVQPAELEDSGVYFCASSQDRAGLADSPLHFGNGTRLTVT.

The rearrangement uses TRBV3-1 (or the pseudogene TRBV3-2) and TRBJ1-2; D not resolved. V lost 3 bases and J lost 7, with 12 bases in between. This CDR3 comprises 13 residues. CDR1 is LGHDT and CDR2 is YNNKEL in the germline V gene (reference sequence). The CDR3: CASSQHTAGGYTF. Here the CDR3 DNA reads TGTGCCAGCAGCCAGCACACAGCAGGTGGCTACACCTTC.

V usage is TRBV20-1 and J usage is TRBJ2-5; D may match TRBD1 or TRBD2 (5 bases each). Between the trimmed V and J ends, which lost 3 bases and 4 bases, there was a span of 24 bases. The CDR3 has 17 residues. The V gene's germline CDR1 is DFQATT and CDR2 SNEGSKA (reference sequence). The CDR3 DNA sequence: TGCAGTGCTAGTAGGATAGGGGTCCCCAGGGCGGGAGAGACCCAGTACTTC. Its protein is CSASRIGVPRAGETQYF.

This clone was seen only a few times. The chain couples TRBV28 to TRBJ2-7, with no clear D. V was clipped by 5 bases and J by 2 bases, with 13 bases between them. From germline, CDR1 is MDHEN and CDR2 SYDVKM. The CDR3 has 14 residues. Written as DNA, the CDR3 is TGTGCCAGCAGTCTTCGCGGAGAGGCCTACGAGCAGTACTTC. Its protein is CASSLRGEAYEQYF.

The gene calls are TRBV4-3 and TRBJ1-4, with D perhaps matching TRBD1 (5 bases). CDR1 and CDR2 from the germline V gene are LGHNA and YSLEER. V was cut by 0 bases and J by 3 bases, with 14 bases left in between. The CDR3 loop spans 17 amino acids. The CDR3 loop reads CASSQDPRGGSNEKLFF. CDR3 DNA: TGCGCCAGCAGCCAAGATCCCCGCGGGGGGTCTAATGAAAAACTGTTTTTT.

V gene TRBV29-1 combines with J gene TRBJ2-2; 9 nucleotides agree with TRBD1. Trimming removed 6 bases from V and 1 base from J; junction bases left unmatched: 6. CDR1 and CDR2 from the germline V gene are SQVTM and ANQGSEA. This CDR3 is built from 15 residues. CDR3 sequence reads: CSVDDRGGNTGELFF. The CDR3, as DNA: TGCAGCGTCGATGACAGGGGGGGGAACACCGGGGAGCTGTTTTTT.

The gene calls are TRBV19 and TRBJ2-7, with D hard to call. V was trimmed by 1 base and J by 4 bases, leaving 8 bases between them. CDR1 is LNHDA and CDR2 is SQIVND in the germline V gene (reference sequence). The CDR3 covers 13 residues. Written as DNA, the CDR3 is TGTGCCAGTAGTATAGGCGGCAGGTACGAGCAGTACTTC. Amino acid sequence: CASSIGGRYEQYF.

The chain employs TRBV4-1 and TRBJ1-4; D might be TRBD1 (6 bases). Looked up from germline, CDR1 is MGHRA and CDR2 is YSYEKL. This CDR3 region has 18 residues. Trimming took 1 base from V and 2 from J, leaving 17 bases between them. In nucleotides, the CDR3 is TGCGCCAGCAGCCAAGGTTGGTGGGGGACATCGACTAATGAAAAACTGTTTTTT. It yields the protein CASSQGWWGTSTNEKLFF.

Comments on this clone: Additional DNA sequences in this sample encode the identical CDR3. The chain links TRBV12-3 or TRBV12-4 to TRBJ1-1; D ambiguous. This CDR3 contains 13 residues. Trimming removed 3 bases at V and 0 bases at J, with 5 bases between. The CDR3 DNA reads as TGTGCCAGCAGTTTTGGGCTGAACACTGAAGCTTTCTTT. Its translation is CASSFGLNTEAFF.

This rearrangement joins TRBV6-5 to TRBJ1-4; tentative D call: TRBD1 (5 bases). The CDR3 is made up of 14 amino acids. V was clipped by 5 bases and J by 6 bases, with 13 bases between them. Germline CDR1 MNHEY, CDR2 SVGAGI. CDR3 protein: CASSRDGPDEKLFF. The CDR3 coding sequence is TGTGCCAGCAGTCGGGACGGACCGGATGAAAAACTGTTTTTT.

This chain connects TRBV6-5 to TRBJ2-2, with 7 bases aligning to TRBD2. Germline CDR1 reads MNHEY; CDR2 reads SVGAGI. V lost 2 bases, J lost 5 bases, and 2 bases stayed unmatched. The CDR3 has 14 residues. The CDR3 sequence: CASSYGGGTGELFF. CDR3 nucleotides: TGTGCCAGCAGTTACGGCGGGGGTACCGGGGAGCTGTTTTTT.

The chain is built from TRBV5-4 and TRBJ1-2, with no clear D. The CDR3 has 11 residues. The ends were cut back, 3 bases at V and 14 bases at J, with 14 bases in the middle. Germline V gives CDR1 SGHNT, CDR2 YYREEE (reference sequence). The CDR3 DNA sequence: TGTGCCAGCAGCTCGGGCGGACGTTCAACCTTC. Its translation: CASSSGGRSTF.

The V and J genes are TRBV28 and TRBJ2-2; 8 bases are a match to TRBD1. The CDR3 has 16 amino acids. In germline, CDR1 is MDHEN, CDR2 SYDVKM. Unmatched junction bases numbered 8, after V lost 7 bases and J lost 1 base. The CDR3 reads CASTTGQDLNTGELFF. The DNA of the CDR3 is TGTGCCAGCACCACGGGACAGGACTTGAACACCGGGGAGCTGTTTTTT.